The 18 T cell receptor beta chains below were found in one sample sequenced in a study of T-cell memory formation after mild COVID-19. TCRdb processed the 5' RACE reads anew with MiXCR; each CDR3 protein has one entry. Of under 650,000 distinct CDR3 sequences detected, about a sixth appear once; the ten largest clones hold 12%. The sequenced sample was PBMCs or a T cell subset sorted from them (not recorded which). These receptors were taken from an adult woman who had mild COVID-19 (a few samples of this study predate the infection). Cell type and time point are not known.

The chain employs TRBV6-6 and TRBJ1-5; a possible D gene is TRBD1 (5 bases). The CDR3 loop spans 15 amino acids. Trimming stripped 5 bases from V and 0 bases from J, with 11 bases between. Germline values: CDR1 MNHNY, CDR2 SVGAGI (reference sequence). The CDR3 loop reads CASSPGDYSNQPQHF. In DNA, the CDR3 is TGTGCCAGCAGTCCCGGGGACTATAGCAATCAGCCCCAGCATTTT.

This chain links TRBV10-3 with TRBJ2-7, with TRBD1 identical over 8 bases. After removal of 4 bases from V and 2 bases from J, the junction contained 4 bases not matched to a gene. The CDR3 spans 14 residues. Per the germline V gene, CDR1 is ENHRY and CDR2 is SYGVKD. CDR3 coding DNA: TGTGCCATCAGTGGAATACAGGGGGCCTACGAGCAGTACTTC. Protein product: CAISGIQGAYEQYF.

The CDR3 bases are TGTGCCAGCAGTTTCTGGACCCCCGTGACAGGGAACACTGAAGCTTTCTTT. It translates to CASSFWTPVTGNTEAFF. J is TRBJ1-1 and V is TRBV12-3 or TRBV12-4; D is perhaps TRBD1 (6 bases). V was shortened by 3 bases and J by 1 base, with 18 bases between the two germline ends. The CDR3 totals 17 residues.

This clonotype has just a few counts. This chain connects TRBV15 to TRBJ2-5; 8 bases fit TRBD1. Looked up from germline, CDR1 is LNHNV and CDR2 is YYDKDF (reference sequence). There are 13 residues in the CDR3. After removal of 5 bases from V and 5 bases from J, the junction contained 4 bases not matched to a gene. CDR3 sequence (DNA): TGTGCCACCAGCCCCCGGGACAGGGAGACCCAGTACTTC. Translated: CATSPRDRETQYF.

V and J are TRBV30 and TRBJ1-1, with D possibly being TRBD1 (6 bases). Germline values: CDR1 GTSNPN, CDR2 SVGIG (reference sequence). This CDR3 comprises 12 residues. Trimming removed 4 bases from V and 5 bases from J, with 11 bases in between. The CDR3 spells CAWKPGVTEAFF. CDR3 in DNA: TGTGCCTGGAAACCAGGGGTTACTGAAGCTTTCTTT.

This clonotype was recorded a few times. J is TRBJ2-2 and V is TRBV7-2; the D gene is possibly TRBD1 (6 bases). Trimming cost V 4 bases and J 3 bases, with 9 bases left between them. Germline V gene sequence: CDR1 SGHTA, CDR2 FQGNSA. This CDR3 is 14 amino acids long. The CDR3 reads CASSWGQYTGELFF. In DNA form, the CDR3 reads TGTGCCAGCAGCTGGGGGCAGTACACCGGGGAGCTGTTTTTT.

The gene calls are TRBV20-1 and TRBJ1-1; TRBD1 matches 7 bases. The CDR3 length is 15 residues. Germline CDR1 is DFQATT and CDR2 is SNEGSKA (reference sequence). V lost 4 bases, J lost 1 base, and 9 bases stayed unmatched. CDR3 sequence: CSATGTEHPNTEAFF. The CDR3 DNA reads TGCAGTGCTACCGGGACAGAGCACCCGAACACTGAAGCTTTCTTT.

This clonotype was counted a few times. The rearrangement links TRBV12-3 or TRBV12-4 to TRBJ2-2; D is ambiguous. Trimming stripped 6 bases from V and 3 bases from J, with 11 bases between. CDR3 length: 14 residues. The CDR3 DNA follows: TGTGCCAGCAGGGGTCGAAGGGACACCGGGGAGCTGTTTTTT. It translates to CASRGRRDTGELFF.

The chain employs TRBV5-4 and TRBJ2-7, with D perhaps TRBD1 or TRBD2 (5 bases each). Trimming took 4 bases from V and 2 from J, leaving 10 bases between them. In germline, CDR1 is SGHNT, CDR2 YYREEE (reference sequence). The CDR3 length is 13 residues. The CDR3 sequence: CASSGTVTYEQYF. The CDR3 DNA reads TGTGCCAGCAGCGGGACCGTTACCTACGAGCAGTACTTC.

This rearrangement joins TRBV4-1 to TRBJ2-1; TRBD1 aligns across 8 bases. The germline CDR1 and CDR2 sequences are MGHRA and YSYEKL. This CDR3 spans 17 amino acids. The J segment lost 2 bases and the V segment lost 0 bases, leaving 6 bases of the junction unmatched. The CDR3: CASSQDRTGRTYNEQFF. In DNA form, the CDR3 reads TGCGCCAGCAGCCAAGATCGGACAGGGAGGACCTACAATGAGCAGTTCTTC.

The gene calls are TRBV7-2 and TRBJ2-2; D uncertain. The germline V gene has CDR1 SGHTA and CDR2 FQGNSA. Trimming cost V 5 bases and J 6 bases, with 22 bases left between them. The CDR3 loop spans 17 amino acids. The CDR3: CASSVGPPKWPPGELFF. The CDR3 DNA reads as TGTGCCAGCAGCGTAGGGCCCCCGAAATGGCCCCCCGGGGAGCTGTTTTTT.

Ten or more counts support this clonotype. This chain joins TRBV14 and TRBJ1-1; 9 bases are shared with TRBD1. Looked up from germline, CDR1 is SGHDN and CDR2 is FVKESK. The CDR3 sequence is 13 residues long. Trimming cost V 6 bases and J 4 bases; bases outside gene matches: 3. CDR3 nucleotides: TGTGCCAGCAGGGGGGACAGGGCCACTGAAGCTTTCTTT. Residues: CASRGDRATEAFF.

The gene calls are TRBV19 and TRBJ2-1, with 8 positions matching TRBD2. The ends lost 9 bases at V and 9 bases at J; junction bases unmatched: 13. This CDR3 has 14 residues. Germline V gives CDR1 LNHDA, CDR2 SQIVND (reference sequence). The CDR3: CASRRAGVIGEQFF. As DNA, the CDR3 is TGTGCCAGCCGACGAGCGGGGGTGATCGGTGAGCAGTTCTTC.

The CDR3 DNA sequence: TGTGCCAGCAATACAGGTGGTTCAACTAATGAAAAACTGTTTTTT. Its protein product is CASNTGGSTNEKLFF. V usage is TRBV6-6 and J usage is TRBJ1-4; a weak D match, TRBD1 (5 bases). CDR3 length equals 15 residues. Trimming took 7 bases from V and 0 from J, leaving 12 bases between them. Germline V lookup: CDR1 MNHNY, CDR2 SVGAGI (reference sequence).

In this sample, this clonotype turned up a few times. V and J are TRBV20-1 and TRBJ2-4, with 14 bases identical to TRBD2. Trimming took 2 bases from V and 3 from J; bases not matched to a gene: 18. CDR1 DFQATT and CDR2 SNEGSKA come from the germline V gene (reference sequence). CDR3 size: 21 residues. In DNA form, the CDR3 reads TGCAGTGCTAGATTCCCTGCGACTAGCGGGAGGGCGAATTCAGTCAAAAACATTCAGTACTTC. This encodes CSARFPATSGRANSVKNIQYF.

J is TRBJ2-1 and V is TRBV7-8, with D maybe TRBD1 (5 bases). Germline CDR1 and CDR2: SGHVS and FQNEAQ. Trimming left V 4 bases short and J 7 bases short, with 20 bases between. This CDR3 contains 16 residues. CDR3 sequence (DNA): TGTGCCAGCAGCTCTCGAACAGGATTCCAACTTAATGAGCAGTTCTTC. Translating it yields CASSSRTGFQLNEQFF.

The sample holds a few counts of this clonotype. This chain links TRBV7-7 with TRBJ2-1, with TRBD1 matching over 9 bases. Trimming at V came to 5 bases and at J to 5 bases, leaving 7 bases not matched to a gene. Per germline, CDR1 SSHAT and CDR2 FNYEAQ (reference sequence). This CDR3 comprises 15 residues. Here the CDR3 reads CASSAGTGINNEQFF. In nucleotides, the CDR3 is TGTGCCAGCAGCGCCGGGACAGGGATAAACAATGAGCAGTTCTTC.

This clonotype was seen many times. This sequence joins TRBV7-6 and TRBJ2-7, with TRBD1 identical over 7 bases. Germline V lookup: CDR1 SGHVS, CDR2 FNYEAQ. CDR3 length: 15 amino acids. The V segment lost 1 base and the J segment 5 bases; nucleotides outside the gene matches: 8. The CDR3 loop reads CASSLVEGASNEQYF. In DNA, the CDR3 is TGTGCCAGCAGCTTAGTAGAGGGGGCATCTAACGAGCAGTACTTC.